The present entry profiles one T cell receptor (beta chain) with its context. The antigen this receptor binds is unknown. Qualities for individual bases were not recorded, and no much larger clone is one base off. The cohort comprised 25 to 30 patients with locally advanced or metastatic urothelial carcinoma treated at Memorial Sloan Kettering on a trial protocol. Peripheral blood mononuclear cells were collected from each patient pretreatment and during treatment, giving between 1 and 8 total time points per patient. The Qiagen DNeasy Blood extraction kit was used to purify genomic DNA from total PBMCs and tumor samples. Collected pretreatment and during treatment, PBMCs were isolated and stored as previously described. This entry comes from a study of PD-L1 blockade in urothelial cancer (dated by TCRdb to 2016 to 2017). As for the study more broadly: Every patient began therapy around 2014 and was given atezolizumab 1,200 mg intravenously every 3 weeks. Blood samples were analyzed 3 weeks after the start of treatment (second dose) and 6 weeks after the start of treatment. Some ten patients reached durable clinical benefit, while 20 to 25 patients did not. Durable clinical benefit was defined as a progression-free survival longer than 6 months, and TCR features were additionally tested against progression-free survival and overall survival. Whole exome sequencing and RNA sequencing of pretreatment tumors were performed alongside TCR sequencing in the same patients. Patients had an ECOG performance status of 0 or 1 and had received between 0 and 3 prior chemotherapy regimens. Blood samples gave median yields of around 150,000 T cells and tens of thousands of unique TCRs, along with a median clonality of around 0.08. About 90% of the roughly 30 patients were males with bladder-origin urothelial cancer, and about two thirds of the roughly 30 reported a prior smoking history. Pretreatment tumor samples, along with matched peripheral blood serially collected before and after atezolizumab treatment, were subjected to TCR sequencing. The study was an exploratory multi-omic analysis of somatic, immune and clinical correlates of response to PD-L1 blockade with atezolizumab in urothelial cancer. Pretreatment blood TCR-seq was available for 30 or so patients, at least one posttreatment blood collection was obtained for some 25 patients, and tumor TCR-seq was available for some 25 patients. Overall results and qualifications from the work: Patients with durable benefit showed greater expansion of tumor-associated TCR clones in peripheral blood 3 weeks after starting treatment (n ≈ 22, p = 0.022). Because the sample size was small (n of about 30) and many exploratory analyses were performed, the results are intended to be hypothesis-generating. A pretreatment peripheral blood TCR clonality below the median was linked to improved progression-free and overall survival.

To estimate absolute template abundance from read counts, synthetic TCR analog templates were spiked into each PCR. The immunoSEQ assay was used to amplify TCRbeta CDR3 regions from genomic DNA with bias-controlled V and J gene primers. Sequencing of rearranged TCRbeta segments was performed at approximately 20X coverage. Concerning the study's data processing: Sequencing errors were corrected by clustering and CDR3s were annotated against IMGT to assign V, D and J genes. Only productive TCRbeta rearrangements were used in downstream analyses, excluding out-of-frame or stop-codon sequences. To compute clonality, Shannon entropy was normalized by the log of the number of unique productive sequences and then subtracted from one. Fisher's exact test with Benjamini-Hochberg correction, at a threshold of adjusted p below 0.01, was used to find clones that differed between time points or between blood and tumor. TCRdb took over this immuneACCESS table, retaining in-frame rearrangements with V and J assigned. Such tables are incomplete; in checked studies, under half of the missing clones stem from an unresolved V gene, and the remainder is unexplained. From that table come the V and J calls and clone size; the DNA was used to work out D and trimming. The sample contains 50,000 to 60,000 clones, around 83% of them found a single time. The biggest ten clones account for roughly 2.9% of the sample.

The clonotype was recovered from a man aged 50-59 years with urothelial cancer. The source material was PBMCs, sampled around atezolizumab (anti-PD-L1) treatment.

CDR3 protein: CASSRQGKTGELFF. The DNA is TGTGCCAGCAGCAGACAGGGGAAAACCGGGGAGCTGTTTTTT. This sequence uses TRBV9 and TRBJ2-2, and 8 junction bases match TRBD1. From its cysteine to its phenylalanine, the CDR3 spans 14 amino acids. Here the CDR3 DNA is all that survives: 42 bases in frame from base 1. As encoded in the germline V gene, CDR1 is SGDLS while CDR2 is YYNGEE. V loses 4 bases at its end and J loses 5 bases; junction bases beyond the gene matches: 4. Here the CDR3 is joined to the reference TRBV9 and TRBJ2-2 genes, and the full variable domain is: DSGVTQTPKHLITATGQRVTLRCSPRSGDLSVYWYQQSLDQGLQFLIQYYNGEERAKGNILERFSAQQFPDLHSELNLSSLELGDSALYFCASSRQGKTGELFFGEGSRLTVL.